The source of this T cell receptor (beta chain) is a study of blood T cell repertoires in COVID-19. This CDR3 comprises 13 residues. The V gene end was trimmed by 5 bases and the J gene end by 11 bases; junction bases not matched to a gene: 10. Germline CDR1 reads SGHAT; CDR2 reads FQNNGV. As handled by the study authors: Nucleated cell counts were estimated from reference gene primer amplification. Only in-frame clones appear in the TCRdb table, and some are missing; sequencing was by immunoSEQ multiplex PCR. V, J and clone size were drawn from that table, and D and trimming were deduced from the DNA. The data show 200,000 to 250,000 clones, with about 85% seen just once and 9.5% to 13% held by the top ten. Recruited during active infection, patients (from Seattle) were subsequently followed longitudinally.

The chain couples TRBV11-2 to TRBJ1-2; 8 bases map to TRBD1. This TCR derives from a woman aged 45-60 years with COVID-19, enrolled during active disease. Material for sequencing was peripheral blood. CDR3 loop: CASSPGQGGGYTF. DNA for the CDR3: TGTGCCAGCAGCCCCGGACAGGGAGGCGGGTACACCTTC. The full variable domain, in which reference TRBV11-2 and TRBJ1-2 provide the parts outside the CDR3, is EAGVAQSPRYKIIEKRQSVAFWCNPISGHATLYWYQQILGQGPKLLIQFQNNGVVDDSQLPKDRFSAERLKGVDSTLKIQPAKLEDSAVYLCASSPGQGGGYTFGSGTRLTVV.